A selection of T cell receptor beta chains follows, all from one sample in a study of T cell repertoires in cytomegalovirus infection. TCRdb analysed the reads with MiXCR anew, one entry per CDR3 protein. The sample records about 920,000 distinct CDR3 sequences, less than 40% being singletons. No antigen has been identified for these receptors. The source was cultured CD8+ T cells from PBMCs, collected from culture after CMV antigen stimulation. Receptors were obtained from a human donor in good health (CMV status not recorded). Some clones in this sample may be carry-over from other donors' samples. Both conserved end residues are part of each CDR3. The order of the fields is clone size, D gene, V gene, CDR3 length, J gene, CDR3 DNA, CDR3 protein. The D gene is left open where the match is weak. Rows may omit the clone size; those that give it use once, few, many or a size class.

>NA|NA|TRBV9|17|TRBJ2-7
TGTGCCAGCAGCGTTTACAGTCCCACGCCTCCCACCTACGAGCAGTACTTC
CASSVYSPTPPTYEQYF
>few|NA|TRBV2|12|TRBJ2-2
TGTGCCAGCTTAAGGACTACCGGGGAGCTGTTTTTT
CASLRTTGELFF
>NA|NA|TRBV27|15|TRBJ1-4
TGTGCCAGCAGTTTACTCGGGGGGCCGGATGAAAAACTGTTTTTT
CASSLLGGPDEKLFF
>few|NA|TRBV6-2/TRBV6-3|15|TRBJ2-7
TGTGCCAGCAGTTACTCGAACGGGGTCTCCTACGAGCAGTACTTC
CASSYSNGVSYEQYF
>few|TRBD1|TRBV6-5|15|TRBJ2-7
TGTGCCAGCAGTTACTCGAGGGACAGGGGCTACGAGCAGTACTTC
CASSYSRDRGYEQYF
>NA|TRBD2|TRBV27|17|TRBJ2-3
TGTGTCAGCAGTGACGTAGGACTAGCGGGGGGTCTAGATACGCAGTATTTT
CVSSDVGLAGGLDTQYF
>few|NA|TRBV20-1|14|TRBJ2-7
TGCAGTGCTAGAGTTGCTCCTAGCTCCTACGAGCAGTACTTC
CSARVAPSSYEQYF
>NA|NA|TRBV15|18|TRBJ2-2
TGTGCCACCAGCATTGACTCCATCGCCGACACGAACACCGGGGAGCTGTTTTTT
CATSIDSIADTNTGELFF
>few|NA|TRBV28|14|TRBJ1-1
TGTGCCAGCAAATCTTTCCCGGGAGACACTGAAGCTTTCTTT
CASKSFPGDTEAFF
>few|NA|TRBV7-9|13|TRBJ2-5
TGTGCCAGTGGGTGGGCGGTGAAAGAGACCCAGTACTTC
CASGWAVKETQYF
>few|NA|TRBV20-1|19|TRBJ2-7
TGCAGTGCTAGAGAGGCATCGAGCGCGGAACAGCCCAGAACCTACGAGCAGTACTTC
CSAREASSAEQPRTYEQYF
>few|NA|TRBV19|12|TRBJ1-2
TGTGCCAGTAGTATACCAAACCATGGCTACACCTTC
CASSIPNHGYTF
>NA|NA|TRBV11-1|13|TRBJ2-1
TGTGCCAGCAGCGTCTACAGGGCTAATGAGCAGTTCTTC
CASSVYRANEQFF
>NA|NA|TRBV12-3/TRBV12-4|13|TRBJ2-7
TGTGCCAGCAGGTCAGGGCTAGTCTACGAGCAGTACTTC
CASRSGLVYEQYF
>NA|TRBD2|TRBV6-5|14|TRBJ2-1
TGTGCCAGCACCAAACGGGGGGCCTACAATGAGCAGTTCTTC
CASTKRGAYNEQFF
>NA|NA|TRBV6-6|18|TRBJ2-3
TGTGCCAGCAGTTACACCTACCTTGACGGGTTCAGCACAGATACGCAGTATTTT
CASSYTYLDGFSTDTQYF
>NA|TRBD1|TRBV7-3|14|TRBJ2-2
TGTGCCAGCAGCCCGACAGGGATCACCGGGGAGCTGTTTTTT
CASSPTGITGELFF
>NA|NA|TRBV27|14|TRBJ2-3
TGTGCCAGCAGTTTCCCGGGCTTGACGAATACGCAGTATTTT
CASSFPGLTNTQYF
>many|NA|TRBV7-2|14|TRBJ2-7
TGTGCCAGCAGCTTAGATCCAGGGGCCTACGAGCAGTACTTC
CASSLDPGAYEQYF
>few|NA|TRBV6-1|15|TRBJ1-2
TGTGCCAGCAACCCCTCCGGGGGGGCTAACTATGGCTACACCTTC
CASNPSGGANYGYTF
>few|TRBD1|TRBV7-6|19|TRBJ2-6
TGTGCCAGCAGCGGAAACCACGGGACAGGGGTCCCTGGGGCCAACGTCCTGACTTTC
CASSGNHGTGVPGANVLTF
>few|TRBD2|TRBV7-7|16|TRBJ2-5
TGTGCTAGCAGCTTAGTGGAACGGGGGGGCCCGGAGACCCAGTACTTC
CASSLVERGGPETQYF
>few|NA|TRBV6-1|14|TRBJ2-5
TGTGCCAGCCGCACGGGCCTAAGAACAGAGACCCAGTACTTC
CASRTGLRTETQYF